This is a list of T cell receptor beta chains from one sample in a study of tumor-infiltrating lymphocytes in primary liver carcinoma. TCRdb called the multiplex PCR reads again in MiXCR, with one record for every CDR3 protein. The repertoire holds 300,000 to 350,000 distinct CDR3 sequences, with 65% as singletons. The sample comprised peripheral blood. These receptors originate from a man in his forties with primary liver carcinoma and hepatitis B virus infection. Each CDR3 is given with its conserved first and last residue.

j_call: TRBJ2-1; cdr3_length: 16; v_call: TRBV5-4; cdr3_aa: CTSSSPGTGRFDEQFF
j_call: TRBJ2-7; cdr3_length: 16; v_call: TRBV11-2; cdr3_aa: CASSLTEVAGGHEQYF
j_call: TRBJ2-7; cdr3_length: 15; v_call: TRBV12-3/TRBV12-4; cdr3_aa: CASSPNRGNSHEQYF
j_call: TRBJ2-7; cdr3_length: 12; v_call: TRBV6-5; cdr3_aa: CASSNGNYEQYF
j_call: TRBJ2-6; cdr3_length: 17; v_call: TRBV5-1; cdr3_aa: CASSETGGLSGANVLTF
j_call: TRBJ2-3; cdr3_length: 11; v_call: TRBV19; cdr3_aa: CAISIGDTQYF
j_call: TRBJ2-2; cdr3_length: 16; v_call: TRBV11-2; cdr3_aa: CASSLEAGGNTGELFF
j_call: TRBJ1-4; cdr3_length: 16; v_call: TRBV4-1; cdr3_aa: CASSQDPGAGNEKLFF
j_call: TRBJ2-5; cdr3_length: 15; v_call: TRBV5-4; cdr3_aa: CTSSFQQNYQETQYF
j_call: TRBJ2-2; cdr3_length: 14; v_call: TRBV6-5; cdr3_aa: CASRRGSGTGELFF
j_call: TRBJ2-5; cdr3_length: 15; v_call: TRBV5-4; cdr3_aa: CAGSFGSALQETQYF
j_call: TRBJ2-7; cdr3_length: 13; v_call: TRBV11-2; cdr3_aa: CASSIAGTYEQHF
j_call: TRBJ1-5; cdr3_length: 17; v_call: TRBV6-2/TRBV6-3; cdr3_aa: CASSLRDRKVSNQPQHF
j_call: TRBJ2-1; cdr3_length: 14; v_call: TRBV20-1; cdr3_aa: CSANTWSSYNEQFF
j_call: TRBJ1-2; cdr3_length: 11; v_call: TRBV20-1; cdr3_aa: CSAWGLRGYTF
j_call: TRBJ1-5; cdr3_length: 12; v_call: TRBV29-1; cdr3_aa: CSVKASNQPQHF
j_call: TRBJ2-2; cdr3_length: 14; v_call: TRBV11-2; cdr3_aa: CASGLGQNTGELSF
j_call: TRBJ2-7; cdr3_length: 14; v_call: TRBV6-1; cdr3_aa: CASRGTGGPYEQYF
j_call: TRBJ2-7; cdr3_length: 14; v_call: TRBV28; cdr3_aa: CASSLAQGTDEQYF
j_call: TRBJ2-1; cdr3_length: 12; v_call: TRBV6-2/TRBV6-3; cdr3_aa: CASSDRVYEQFF
j_call: TRBJ1-2; cdr3_length: 17; v_call: TRBV12-3/TRBV12-4; cdr3_aa: CASSAIAGTGGSHGYTF
j_call: TRBJ2-3; cdr3_length: 15; v_call: TRBV6-1; cdr3_aa: CASSAWTGSTDTQYF
j_call: TRBJ1-1; cdr3_length: 17; v_call: TRBV6-5; cdr3_aa: CASSYDGGLLIDTEAFF